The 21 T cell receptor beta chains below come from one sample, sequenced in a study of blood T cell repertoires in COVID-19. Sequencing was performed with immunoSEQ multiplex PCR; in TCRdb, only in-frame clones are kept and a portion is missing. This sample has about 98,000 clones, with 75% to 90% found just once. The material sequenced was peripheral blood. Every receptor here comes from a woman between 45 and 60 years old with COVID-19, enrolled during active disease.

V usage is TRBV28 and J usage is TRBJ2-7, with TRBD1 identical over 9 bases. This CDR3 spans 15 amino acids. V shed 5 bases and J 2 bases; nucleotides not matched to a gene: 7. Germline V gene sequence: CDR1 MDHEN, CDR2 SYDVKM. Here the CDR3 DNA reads TGTGCCAGCAGTCACCCCGGGACAGGGCCCTACGAGCAGTACTTC. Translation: CASSHPGTGPYEQYF.

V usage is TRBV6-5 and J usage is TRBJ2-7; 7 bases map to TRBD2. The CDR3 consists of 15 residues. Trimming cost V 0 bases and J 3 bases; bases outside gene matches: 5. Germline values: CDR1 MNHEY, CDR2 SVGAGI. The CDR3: CASSYSGLPVYEQYF. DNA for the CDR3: TGTGCCAGCAGTTACTCGGGACTACCGGTCTACGAGCAGTACTTC.

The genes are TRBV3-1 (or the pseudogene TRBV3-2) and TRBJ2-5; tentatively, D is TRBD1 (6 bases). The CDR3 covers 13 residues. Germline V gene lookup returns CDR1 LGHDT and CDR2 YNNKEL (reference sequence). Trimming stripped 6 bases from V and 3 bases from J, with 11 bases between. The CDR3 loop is CASRHTGKETQYF. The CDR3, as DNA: TGTGCCAGCAGACATACAGGGAAAGAGACCCAGTACTTC.

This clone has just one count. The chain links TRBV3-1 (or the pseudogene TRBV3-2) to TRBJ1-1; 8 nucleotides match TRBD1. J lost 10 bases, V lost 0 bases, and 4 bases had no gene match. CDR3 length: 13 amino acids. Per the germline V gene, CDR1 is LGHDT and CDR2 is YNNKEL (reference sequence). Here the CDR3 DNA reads TGTGCCAGCAGCCAAGAAGGCACAGGGGGAGCTTTCTTT. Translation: CASSQEGTGGAFF.

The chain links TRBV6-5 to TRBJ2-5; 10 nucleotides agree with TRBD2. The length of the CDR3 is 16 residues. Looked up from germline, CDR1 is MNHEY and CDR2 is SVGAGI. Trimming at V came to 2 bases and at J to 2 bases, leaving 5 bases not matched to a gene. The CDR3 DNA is TGTGCCAGCAGTTACCTCCTAGCGGGGGATCAAGAGACCCAGTACTTC. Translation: CASSYLLAGDQETQYF.

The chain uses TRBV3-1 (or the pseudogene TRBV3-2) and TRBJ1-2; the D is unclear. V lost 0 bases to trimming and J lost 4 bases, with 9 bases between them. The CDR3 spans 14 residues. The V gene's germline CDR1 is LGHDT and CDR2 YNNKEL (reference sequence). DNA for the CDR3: TGTGCCAGCAGCCAAGACACAGCCGGCTATGGCTACACCTTC. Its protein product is CASSQDTAGYGYTF.

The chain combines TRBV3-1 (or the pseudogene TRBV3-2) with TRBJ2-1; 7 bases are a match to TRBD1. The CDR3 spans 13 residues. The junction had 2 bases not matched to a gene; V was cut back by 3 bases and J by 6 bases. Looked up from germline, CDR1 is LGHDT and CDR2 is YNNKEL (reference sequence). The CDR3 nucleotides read TGTGCCAGCAGCCAGAGGACAGGCAATGAGCAGTTCTTC. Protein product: CASSQRTGNEQFF.

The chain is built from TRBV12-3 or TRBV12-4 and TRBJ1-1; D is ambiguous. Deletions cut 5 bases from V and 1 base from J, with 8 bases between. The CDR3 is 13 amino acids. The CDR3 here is CASSTYGNTEAFF. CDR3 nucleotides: TGTGCCAGCAGTACTTATGGGAACACTGAAGCTTTCTTT.

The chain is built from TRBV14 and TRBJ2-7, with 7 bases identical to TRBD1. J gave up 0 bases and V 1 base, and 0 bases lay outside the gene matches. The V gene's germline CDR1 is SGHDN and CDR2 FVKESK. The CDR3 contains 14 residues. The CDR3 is CASSQAGGSYEQYF. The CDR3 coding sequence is TGTGCCAGCAGCCAAGCAGGGGGCTCCTACGAGCAGTACTTC.

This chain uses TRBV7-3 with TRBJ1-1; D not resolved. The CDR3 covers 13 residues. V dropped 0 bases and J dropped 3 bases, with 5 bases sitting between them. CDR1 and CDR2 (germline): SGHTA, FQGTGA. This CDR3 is CASSLTADTEAFF. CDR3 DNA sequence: TGTGCCAGCAGCTTAACGGCGGACACTGAAGCTTTCTTT.

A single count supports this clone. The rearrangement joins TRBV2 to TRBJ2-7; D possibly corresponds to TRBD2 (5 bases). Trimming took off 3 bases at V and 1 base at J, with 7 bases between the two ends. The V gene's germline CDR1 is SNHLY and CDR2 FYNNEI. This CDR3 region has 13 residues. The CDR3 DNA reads TGTGCCAGCAGTGATGAGGGTTCCTACGAGCAGTACTTC. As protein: CASSDEGSYEQYF.

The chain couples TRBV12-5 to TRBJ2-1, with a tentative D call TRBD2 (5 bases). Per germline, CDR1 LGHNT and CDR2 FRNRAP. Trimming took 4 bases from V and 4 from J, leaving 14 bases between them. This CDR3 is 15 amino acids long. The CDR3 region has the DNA TGTGCTAGTGGTTCCGACGGTACGGGGTACAATGAGCAGTTCTTC. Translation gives CASGSDGTGYNEQFF.

The CDR3 region is CASSQETGGPVSGYTF. CDR3 nucleotides: TGTGCCAGCTCACAAGAGACAGGGGGACCCGTGTCGGGCTACACCTTC. V and J are TRBV18 and TRBJ1-2; TRBD1 matches 9 bases. CDR3 length: 16 amino acids. With V trimmed by 4 bases and J by 8 bases, 14 bases remained unmatched. Germline loops: CDR1 KGHSH, CDR2 LQKENI.

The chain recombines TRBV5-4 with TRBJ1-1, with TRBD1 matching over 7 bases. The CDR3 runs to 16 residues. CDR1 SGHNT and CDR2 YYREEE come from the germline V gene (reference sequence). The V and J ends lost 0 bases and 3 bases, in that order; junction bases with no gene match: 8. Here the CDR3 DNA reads TGTGCCAGCAGCTTGGGACAGGGAAGATTGGACACTGAAGCTTTCTTT. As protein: CASSLGQGRLDTEAFF.

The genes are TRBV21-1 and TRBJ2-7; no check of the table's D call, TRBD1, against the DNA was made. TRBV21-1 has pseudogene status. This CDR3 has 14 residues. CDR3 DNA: TGTGCCAGCAGCCCTCGGACAGGATCCTACGAGCAGTACTTC. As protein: CASSPRTGSYEQYF.

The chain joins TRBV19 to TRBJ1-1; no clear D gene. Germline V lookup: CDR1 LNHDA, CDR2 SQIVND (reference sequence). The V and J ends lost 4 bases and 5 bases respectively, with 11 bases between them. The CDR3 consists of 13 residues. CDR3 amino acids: CASSTLDRTEAFF. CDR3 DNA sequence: TGTGCCAGTAGTACCCTAGACCGGACTGAAGCTTTCTTT.

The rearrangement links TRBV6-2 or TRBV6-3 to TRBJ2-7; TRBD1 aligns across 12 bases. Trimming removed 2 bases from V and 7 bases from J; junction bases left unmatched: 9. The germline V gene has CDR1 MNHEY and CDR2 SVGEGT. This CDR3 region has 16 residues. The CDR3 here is CASSYTRGQGAWEQYF. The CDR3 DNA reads TGTGCCAGCAGTTACACGCGGGGACAGGGGGCCTGGGAGCAGTACTTC.

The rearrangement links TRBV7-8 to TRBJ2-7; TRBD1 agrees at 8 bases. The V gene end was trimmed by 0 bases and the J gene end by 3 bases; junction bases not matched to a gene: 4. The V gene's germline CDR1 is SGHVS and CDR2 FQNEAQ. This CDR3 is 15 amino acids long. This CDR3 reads CASSLAGTGLYEQYF. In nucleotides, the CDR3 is TGTGCCAGCAGCTTAGCCGGGACAGGCCTCTACGAGCAGTACTTC.

The CDR3 spells CASSSASGGVIYEQYF. CDR3 DNA sequence: TGCGCCAGCAGCTCCGCTAGCGGGGGGGTAATCTACGAGCAGTACTTC. The rearrangement links TRBV5-1 to TRBJ2-7; TRBD2 matches at 12 bases. CDR3 size: 16 residues. The trim removed 3 bases at V and 3 bases at J, leaving 7 bases unmatched. The germline V gene has CDR1 SGHRS and CDR2 YFSETQ. Together with reference TRBV5-1 and TRBJ2-7, the CDR3 gives the full variable domain: KAGVTQTPRYLIKTRGQQVTLSCSPISGHRSVSWYQQTPGQGLQFLFEYFSETQRNKGNFPGRFSGRQFSNSRSEMNVSTLELGDSALYLCASSSASGGVIYEQYFGPGTRLTVT.

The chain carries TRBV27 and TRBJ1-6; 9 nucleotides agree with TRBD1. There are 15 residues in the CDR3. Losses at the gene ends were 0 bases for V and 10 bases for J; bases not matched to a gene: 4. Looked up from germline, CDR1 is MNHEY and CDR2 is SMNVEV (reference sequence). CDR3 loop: CASSLSGDRVSPLHF. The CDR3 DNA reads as TGTGCCAGCAGTTTATCCGGGGACAGGGTCTCACCCCTCCACTTT.

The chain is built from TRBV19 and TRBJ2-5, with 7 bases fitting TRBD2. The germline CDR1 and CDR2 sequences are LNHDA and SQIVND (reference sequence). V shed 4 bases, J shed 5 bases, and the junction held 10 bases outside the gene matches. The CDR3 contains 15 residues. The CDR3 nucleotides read TGTGCCAGTAGTAGCCGCCGGACTAGTATGGAGACCCAGTACTTC. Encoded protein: CASSSRRTSMETQYF. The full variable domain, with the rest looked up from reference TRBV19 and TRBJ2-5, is DGGITQSPKYLFRKEGQNVTLSCEQNLNHDAMYWYRQDPGQGLRLIYYSQIVNDFQKGDIAEGYSVSREKKESFPLTVTSAQKNPTAFYLCASSSRRTSMETQYFGPGTRLLVL.